These 27 T cell receptor beta chains share one sample of origin, sequenced in a study of shared clonotypes between healthy human individuals. Some clones are missing from TCRdb's copy, which holds only in-frame ones; the method was immunoSEQ multiplex PCR. This sample has around 700,000 clones, with approximately 79% found just once. Sequencing was carried out using memory CD4+ T cells sorted from blood. Described subset: CD45RA-negative fraction. The source of these receptors is a woman aged 30 to 39 in good health.

The rearrangement uses TRBV30 and TRBJ2-7; unclear D gene. The CDR3 spans 13 residues. V was pared by 1 base and J by 5 bases, with 12 bases between. CDR1 is GTSNPN, CDR2 SVGIG, per germline (reference sequence). The CDR3 sequence is CAWSAVATNEQYF. The CDR3 nucleotides read TGTGCCTGGAGTGCAGTGGCTACCAACGAGCAGTACTTC.

Only one count was recorded for this clone. The chain couples TRBV19 to TRBJ2-6; TRBD1 might be the D (6 bases). Per the germline V gene, CDR1 is LNHDA and CDR2 is SQIVND (reference sequence). The CDR3 sequence is 17 residues long. The germline V and J ends were trimmed by 6 bases and 0 bases, with 15 bases remaining between them. CDR3 amino acids: CASSGQFLNSGANVLTF. For the CDR3, the DNA is TGTGCCAGTAGCGGACAGTTTCTTAACTCTGGGGCCAACGTCCTGACTTTC.

The genes are TRBV6-4 and TRBJ1-4, with 9 bases aligning to TRBD1. The germline CDR1 and CDR2 sequences are MRHNA and SNTAGT. This CDR3 contains 21 residues. V trimming: 0 bases; J trimming: 2 bases; junction bases outside the gene matches: 16. The CDR3 region has the DNA TGTGCCAGCAGTGACTCCTACCTACCGACAGGGGGTTCTGTTACTAATGAAAAACTGTTTTTT. It specifies CASSDSYLPTGGSVTNEKLFF.

The rearrangement links TRBV6-5 to TRBJ2-3; D is undetermined. CDR1 is MNHEY, CDR2 SVGAGI, per germline. V was pared by 2 bases and J by 5 bases, with 8 bases between. The CDR3 spans 13 residues. The CDR3 DNA reads as TGTGCCAGCAGTTACGGCTTCGGAGATACGCAGTATTTT. Translated, it gives CASSYGFGDTQYF.

This chain joins TRBV7-2 and TRBJ1-2; D is perhaps TRBD1 (5 bases). The V end lost 2 bases, the J end lost 2 bases, and 9 bases lay between the germline ends. This CDR3 contains 14 residues. Germline CDR1 is SGHTA and CDR2 is FQGNSA. The CDR3 region has the DNA TGTGCCAGCAGCTTATTCGACAGCAACTATGGCTACACCTTC. This gives the protein CASSLFDSNYGYTF.

Comments on this clone: The same CDR3 also results from other DNA sequences found in this sample. The V gene is TRBV30, the J gene TRBJ2-7; D is unclear. The V end was cut by 0 bases, the J end by 4 bases, with 7 bases between. The V gene's germline CDR1 is GTSNPN and CDR2 SVGIG (reference sequence). The CDR3 is 12 residues long. Written as DNA, the CDR3 is TGTGCCTGGAGTGTAGTTGGGTACGAGCAGTACTTC. This encodes CAWSVVGYEQYF.

This clone was counted only a few times. The chain carries TRBV9 and TRBJ2-1; D unresolved. Trimming took off 0 bases at V and 0 bases at J, with 7 bases between the two ends. This CDR3 spans 15 amino acids. Germline lookup yields CDR1 SGDLS and CDR2 YYNGEE. CDR3 bases: TGTGCCAGCAGCGTAGAGGGTTTCTCCTACAATGAGCAGTTCTTC. Its protein is CASSVEGFSYNEQFF.

The J gene is TRBJ2-6, the V gene TRBV7-6; 7 bases align to TRBD1. The J segment lost 2 bases and the V segment lost 4 bases, leaving 5 bases of the junction unmatched. The CDR3 length is 16 residues. Germline V gene data show CDR1 as SGHVS and CDR2 as FNYEAQ. The CDR3 sequence: CASSSTGIAGANVLTF. Written as DNA, the CDR3 is TGTGCCAGCAGCTCGACAGGGATCGCTGGGGCCAACGTCCTGACTTTC.

Points on this clone: The sample holds other DNA sequences that translate to the same CDR3. V gene TRBV7-8 combines with J gene TRBJ2-2, with a tentative D call TRBD1 (6 bases). The V end was cut by 2 bases, the J end by 0 bases, with 10 bases between. The CDR3 length is 16 residues. Germline V gene sequence: CDR1 SGHVS, CDR2 FQNEAQ. DNA of the CDR3: TGTGCCAGCAGCTTAAGAACAGGGACGAACACCGGGGAGCTGTTTTTT. Translated: CASSLRTGTNTGELFF.

The CDR3 nucleotides are TGTGCCAGCAAACGCACTAGCGGGAGCTACGAGCAGTACTTC. Translating gives CASKRTSGSYEQYF. The J gene is TRBJ2-7, the V gene TRBV5-6, with 11 bases identical to TRBD2. CDR3 length: 14 residues. V shed 6 bases, J shed 3 bases, and the junction held 5 bases outside the gene matches. Germline lookup yields CDR1 SGHDT and CDR2 YYEEEE.

This clone has just a few counts. V and J are TRBV28 and TRBJ2-7; 8 positions match TRBD1. The CDR3 consists of 14 residues. Trimming cost V 5 bases and J 3 bases; bases outside gene matches: 6. Germline CDR1 reads MDHEN; CDR2 reads SYDVKM. The CDR3 DNA reads TGTGCCAGCAGTAGGGCAGGGGGCATCTACGAGCAGTACTTC. Translation gives CASSRAGGIYEQYF.

This rearrangement joins TRBV7-9 to TRBJ1-1, with 9 bases identical to TRBD1. The V and J ends lost 5 bases and 7 bases, in that order; junction bases with no gene match: 8. From germline, CDR1 is SEHNR and CDR2 FQNEAQ (reference sequence). This CDR3 contains 14 residues. The CDR3 protein is CASSADRGSVEAFF. CDR3 DNA sequence: TGTGCCAGCAGCGCAGACAGGGGGTCTGTTGAAGCTTTCTTT.

The chain recombines TRBV7-8 with TRBJ2-4, with TRBD2 matching 8 bases. The CDR3 sequence is 15 residues long. The germline V gene has CDR1 SGHVS and CDR2 FQNEAQ. The V and J ends lost 5 bases and 7 bases, in that order; junction bases with no gene match: 10. Written as DNA, the CDR3 is TGTGCCAGCAGCCGCCTCCCCCGGGGGGGTAACATTCAGTACTTC. This gives the protein CASSRLPRGGNIQYF. The full variable domain, its missing parts supplied by reference TRBV7-8 and TRBJ2-4, is GAGVSQSPRYKVAKRGQDVALRCDPISGHVSLFWYQQALGQGPEFLTYFQNEAQLDKSGLPSDRFFAERPEGSVSTLKIQRTQQEDSAVYLCASSRLPRGGNIQYFGAGTRLSVL.

V usage is TRBV2 and J usage is TRBJ2-7; 13 bases agree with TRBD2. V shed 6 bases and J 5 bases; nucleotides not matched to a gene: 7. This CDR3 comprises 15 residues. CDR1 is SNHLY and CDR2 is FYNNEI in the germline V gene. In DNA, the CDR3 is TGTGCCAGCAGCCTCGGGACTAGCGGGACCCACGAGCAGTACTTC. This translates into CASSLGTSGTHEQYF.

V and J are TRBV11-3 and TRBJ2-5, with D perhaps given as TRBD1 or TRBD2 (5 bases each). This CDR3 has 13 amino acids. Germline CDR1 SGHNT, CDR2 YENEEA. V was trimmed by 5 bases and J by 5 bases, leaving 12 bases between them. DNA of the CDR3: TGTGCCAGCAGCCCCGGGACCGCCGAGACCCAGTACTTC. This translates into CASSPGTAETQYF.

The chain employs TRBV7-3 and TRBJ2-1; 10 bases agree with TRBD2. In germline, CDR1 is SGHTA, CDR2 FQGTGA. This CDR3 contains 17 residues. J lost 4 bases, V lost 2 bases, and 8 bases had no gene match. DNA for the CDR3: TGTGCCAGCAGCTTATCAGCGGGAGGGCCTACTTACAATGAGCAGTTCTTC. Protein sequence: CASSLSAGGPTYNEQFF.

The chain links TRBV28 to TRBJ1-2; D call uncertain. Germline lookup yields CDR1 MDHEN and CDR2 SYDVKM. The CDR3 loop spans 13 amino acids. V was pared by 2 bases and J by 7 bases, with 11 bases between. The CDR3 spells CASSLPGLGGYTF. DNA of the CDR3: TGTGCCAGCAGTTTACCCGGGTTGGGTGGCTACACCTTC.

A remark on this clone: At the DNA level, this CDR3 is encoded by other sequences in the same sample as well. V and J are TRBV28 and TRBJ2-5; no clear D gene. The CDR3 has 13 amino acids. V dropped 2 bases and J dropped 2 bases, with 6 bases sitting between them. Germline lookup yields CDR1 MDHEN and CDR2 SYDVKM. DNA of the CDR3: TGTGCCAGCAGTTTAGGGGATCAAGAGACCCAGTACTTC. It is translated as CASSLGDQETQYF.

The chain has TRBV6-1 and TRBJ1-1; the D gene is possibly TRBD1 (5 bases). V was pared by 1 base and J by 9 bases, with 12 bases between. This CDR3 has 13 amino acids. From germline, CDR1 is MNHNS and CDR2 SASEGT. For the CDR3, the DNA is TGTGCCAGCAGTGAAGTCAGGGTCAGCAAAGCTTTCTTT. It is translated as CASSEVRVSKAFF.

The chain combines TRBV5-1 with TRBJ1-1, with D perhaps matching TRBD1 (5 bases). With 5 bases removed from V and 10 bases from J, the gap between germline ends came to 18 bases. This CDR3 region has 13 residues. In germline, CDR1 is SGHRS, CDR2 YFSETQ. The CDR3 protein is CASRDSPPMGAFF. The CDR3 DNA is TGCGCCAGCAGAGACAGCCCGCCAATGGGAGCTTTCTTT.

This chain links TRBV7-9 with TRBJ2-1; TRBD1 agrees at 7 bases. Trimming took 2 bases from V and 4 from J; bases not matched to a gene: 5. The CDR3 sequence is 15 residues long. Germline assignment: CDR1 SEHNR and CDR2 FQNEAQ (reference sequence). The CDR3 here is CASSLIGTDYNEQFF. The CDR3 DNA reads as TGTGCCAGCAGCTTAATTGGGACAGATTACAATGAGCAGTTCTTC.

The chain employs TRBV19 and TRBJ2-1; D is perhaps TRBD2 (6 bases). This CDR3 is 18 amino acids long. Trimming took off 3 bases at V and 9 bases at J, with 27 bases between the two ends. CDR1 is LNHDA and CDR2 is SQIVND in the germline V gene (reference sequence). The CDR3 sequence is CASSIGASALSSRGEQFF. Here the CDR3 DNA reads TGTGCCAGTAGTATTGGTGCTAGCGCCCTTTCATCCCGGGGTGAGCAGTTCTTC.

The V gene is TRBV5-1, the J gene TRBJ1-2, with 10 bases fitting TRBD1. This CDR3 region has 13 residues. With 3 bases clipped from V and 8 bases from J, the junction kept 4 bases outside the gene matches. Germline CDR1 SGHRS, CDR2 YFSETQ. The CDR3 here is CASSSRDRGGYTF. The CDR3 DNA reads TGCGCCAGCAGCTCCCGGGACAGGGGCGGCTACACCTTC. Looking up the rest from reference TRBV5-1 and TRBJ1-2 gives the full variable domain: KAGVTQTPRYLIKTRGQQVTLSCSPISGHRSVSWYQQTPGQGLQFLFEYFSETQRNKGNFPGRFSGRQFSNSRSEMNVSTLELGDSALYLCASSSRDRGGYTFGSGTRLTVV.

The gene calls are TRBV21-1 and TRBJ1-5. TRBV21-1 is tagged as a pseudogene. The CDR3 covers 14 residues. The CDR3 protein is CASSKGQNYQPQHF. CDR3 nucleotide sequence: TGTGCCAGCAGCAAAGGGCAGAACTATCAGCCCCAGCATTTT.

This chain joins TRBV7-9 and TRBJ2-5; 7 nucleotides match TRBD2. The V segment lost 4 bases and the J segment 5 bases; nucleotides outside the gene matches: 7. This CDR3 is built from 14 residues. CDR1 is SEHNR and CDR2 is FQNEAQ in the germline V gene (reference sequence). CDR3 DNA sequence: TGTGCCAGCAGCTCCGGGACTATGAGGGAGACCCAGTACTTC. As protein: CASSSGTMRETQYF. The full variable domain, completed using reference TRBV7-9 and TRBJ2-5, is DTGVSQNPRHKITKRGQNVTFRCDPISEHNRLYWYRQTLGQGPEFLTYFQNEAQLEKSRLLSDRFSAERPKGSFSTLEIQRTEQGDSAMYLCASSSGTMRETQYFGPGTRLLVL.

Regarding this clone: An end of the junction does not agree with germline; a read error may underlie this. This CDR3 reads CASSYSRREGQETQYF. DNA of the CDR3: TGTGCCAGCAGTTACTCACGGCGGGAGGGACAAGAGACCCAGTACTTC. The rearrangement joins TRBV6-4 to TRBJ2-5; 9 bases are shared with TRBD2. From germline, CDR1 is MRHNA and CDR2 SNTAGT. The CDR3 has 16 residues.

This clone occurred once. The V gene is TRBV4-1, the J gene TRBJ2-5; the D gene is possibly TRBD1 (5 bases). Germline V gives CDR1 MGHRA, CDR2 YSYEKL. Trimming took off 4 bases at V and 5 bases at J, with 11 bases between the two ends. This CDR3 contains 13 residues. The CDR3 sequence: CASSRTPPETQYF. The DNA of the CDR3 is TGCGCCAGCAGCCGGACACCCCCCGAGACCCAGTACTTC.